This TCR beta chain was observed in a study of blood T cell repertoires in COVID-19 (dated by TCRdb to about 2020). Looking at the study overall: Collaborator samples came from the United States, Italy and Spain and covered acute and convalescent phases of COVID-19. The material from the prospective study consisted of cDNA or gDNA derived from T cells, B-cell-depleted T cells, or PBMCs. Deeply sampled blood TCRbeta repertoires from subjects exposed to, actively infected with, or recovered from COVID-19 were included in the dataset. A freely available public database, intended as a resource for researchers studying the immune response to SARS-CoV-2, is where the repertoires were released. The samples were drawn from two sources: the first 160 participants of the ongoing ImmuneRACE study, and 1,000 to 1,500 subjects contributed by 6 global collaborators. A de-identified subject ID, COVID-19 status, age in years and sex were almost always included in the sample metadata. Where available, HLA class I and class II types were taken from metadata supplied by the sample provider and were not determined by assay-based typing. Points the paper makes about the study in general: How much clinical and demographic metadata was included differed by source and by participant, and the metadata was provided uncurated.

A distance of 21 bases separates the germline ends of V and J, which lose 5 bases and 4 bases respectively. The germline V gene sets CDR1 to MDHEN and CDR2 to SYDVKM. Including the terminal cysteine and phenylalanine, the CDR3 comprises 17 residues. Only the CDR3 part of the read is kept: 51 bases, read in frame from the first base. This clone was seen a handful of times. No antigen is known for it. No per-base quality is available; no much larger clone lies one base away. The immunoSEQ Assay, a bias-controlled multiplex PCR, was used to amplify TCRbeta CDR3 regions from genomic DNA. The paper's processing steps were these. Nucleated cell counts per sample were estimated from amplification of reference gene primers within the assay. To quantify the absolute abundance of each unique TCRbeta CDR3 rearrangement, sequence reads were collapsed and filtered. Productive Simpson clonality was computed per sample as the square root of Simpson's diversity index over productive rearrangements. As stored in TCRdb, this immuneACCESS dataset retains in-frame rearrangements with V and J assigned. A fraction of the clones does not appear; measured against another copy, unresolved V genes explain less than half of the discrepancy, and the remainder lacks a known reason. V, J and clone size are taken as reported in that table, and D and trimming were inferred from the DNA itself. This sample is represented by fewer than 200,000 clones; around four fifths of them were singletons. The ten biggest clones cover less than 4% of the sample.

Participants in the prospective study were enrolled through a virtual design, were aged roughly 18 to 90 years, and lived in 20 to 30 United States geographic areas. To assign participants to cohorts, the prospective study relied on clinical history that participants themselves reported in a screening survey and a study questionnaire. In the prospective study, mobile phlebotomists collected whole blood, serum and a nasopharyngeal or oropharyngeal swab from each participant. Prospective study participants could optionally give additional blood draws and questionnaires over an approximately two-month period. Before DNA extraction, prospective study blood samples were shipped either frozen or at room temperature.

Material for sequencing was PBMCs or T cells enriched from blood (not recorded which). The TCR was taken from a woman aged 50 to 60 in a cohort exposed to, infected with or recovered from COVID-19 (not recorded which). The chain is assembled from TRBV28 and TRBJ1-3; a confident D gene designation cannot be given. The CDR3 has the sequence CASSPGVVAGNGNTIYF. The DNA is as follows: TGTGCCAGCAGTCCTGGGGTCGTTGCGGGGAACGGAAACACCATATATTTT. Reference TRBV28 and TRBJ1-3 genes cover what lies past the CDR3, so the full variable domain is DVKVTQSSRYLVKRTGEKVFLECVQDMDHENMFWYRQDPGLGLRLIYFSYDVKMKEKGDIPEGYSVSREKKERFSLILESASTNQTSMYLCASSPGVVAGNGNTIYFGEGSWLTVV.